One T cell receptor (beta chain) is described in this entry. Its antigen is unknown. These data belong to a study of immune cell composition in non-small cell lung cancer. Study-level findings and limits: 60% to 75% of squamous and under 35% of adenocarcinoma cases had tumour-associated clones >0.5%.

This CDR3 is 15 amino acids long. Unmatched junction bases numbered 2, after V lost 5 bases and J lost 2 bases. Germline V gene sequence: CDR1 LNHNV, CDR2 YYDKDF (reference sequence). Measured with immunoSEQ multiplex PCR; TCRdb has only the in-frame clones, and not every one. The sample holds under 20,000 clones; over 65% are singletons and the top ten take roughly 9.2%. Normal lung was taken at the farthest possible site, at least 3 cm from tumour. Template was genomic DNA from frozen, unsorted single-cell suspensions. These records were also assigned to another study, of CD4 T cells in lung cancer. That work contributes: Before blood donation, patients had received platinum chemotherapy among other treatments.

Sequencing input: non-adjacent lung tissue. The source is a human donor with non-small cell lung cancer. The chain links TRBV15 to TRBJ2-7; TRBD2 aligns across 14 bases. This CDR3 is CATSLGLAGAYEQYF. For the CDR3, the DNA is TGTGCCACCAGCCTGGGACTAGCGGGGGCCTACGAGCAGTACTTC.